The 7 T cell receptor beta chains below were found in one sample sequenced in a study of cytomegalovirus exposure and HLA in healthy donors. Clones were sequenced by immunoSEQ multiplex PCR, and TCRdb holds only the in-frame ones, with some missing. The repertoire holds about 160,000 clones, 86% seen once, with about 2.3% in the top ten. Sequencing input: PBMCs. Every receptor here comes from a young woman in good health and CMV-seronegative.

CDR3 in amino acids: CASSSPGQDIYGYTF. In nucleotides, the CDR3 is TGTGCCAGCAGCTCGCCGGGACAGGACATCTATGGCTACACCTTC. The V call is TRBV7-8, the J call TRBJ1-2; TRBD1 agrees at 8 bases. V shed 4 bases and J 4 bases; nucleotides not matched to a gene: 8. CDR1 and CDR2 (germline): SGHVS, FQNEAQ. The CDR3 has 15 amino acids.

The rearrangement joins TRBV7-2 to TRBJ1-2; 8 positions match TRBD1. The CDR3 is made up of 12 amino acids. CDR1 and CDR2 (germline): SGHTA, FQGNSA. Unmatched junction bases numbered 2, after V lost 3 bases and J lost 8 bases. This CDR3 reads CASSFGQGGYTF. The CDR3, as DNA: TGTGCCAGCAGCTTCGGACAGGGCGGCTACACCTTC.

This clone came up once. The chain joins TRBV5-3 to TRBJ2-1; 7 bases agree with TRBD2. TRBV5-3 is placed among ORFs of uncertain function. This CDR3 contains 16 residues. J lost 3 bases, V lost 2 bases, and 8 bases had no gene match. This chain's CDR3 is CARSFIAGRHYNEQFF. The DNA of the CDR3 is TGTGCCAGAAGCTTCATAGCGGGTCGCCACTACAATGAGCAGTTCTTC.

The V gene is TRBV29-1, the J gene TRBJ2-3; TRBD1 agrees at 10 bases. Germline-derived CDR1 and CDR2 are SQVTM and ANQGSEA. The junction had 11 bases not matched to a gene; V was cut back by 3 bases and J by 2 bases. This CDR3 spans 17 amino acids. CDR3 nucleotides: TGCAGCGTTGACGGGACAGGGGATTCAATCGTCACAGATACGCAGTATTTT. This translates into CSVDGTGDSIVTDTQYF.

The V and J genes are TRBV5-1 and TRBJ2-7; D call uncertain. CDR1 is SGHRS, CDR2 YFSETQ, per germline. This CDR3 is 15 amino acids long. Trimming shortened V by 3 bases and J by 4 bases, and 17 bases separated the two germline ends. The CDR3 sequence: CASSYLSPSEYEQYF. The CDR3 DNA reads TGCGCCAGCAGCTACTTAAGTCCTTCTGAATACGAGCAGTACTTC.

This clone was seen a single time. The chain has TRBV25-1 and TRBJ1-5; 8 bases fit TRBD1. This CDR3 is 16 amino acids long. Trimming cost V 4 bases and J 6 bases; bases outside gene matches: 11. The germline CDR1 and CDR2 sequences are MGHDK and SYGVNS. For the CDR3, the DNA is TGTGCCAGCAGTGGACCCGGGACAGGCTCGTTTCAGCCCCAGCATTTT. Protein sequence: CASSGPGTGSFQPQHF.

The chain is built from TRBV5-6 and TRBJ2-7, with 10 bases lining up with TRBD1. This CDR3 is built from 14 residues. CDR1 is SGHDT and CDR2 is YYEEEE in the germline V gene. J gave up 3 bases and V 5 bases, and 5 bases lay outside the gene matches. CDR3 loop: CASSQTGGFYEQYF. The CDR3 nucleotides are TGTGCCAGCAGTCAGACAGGGGGCTTCTACGAGCAGTACTTC.